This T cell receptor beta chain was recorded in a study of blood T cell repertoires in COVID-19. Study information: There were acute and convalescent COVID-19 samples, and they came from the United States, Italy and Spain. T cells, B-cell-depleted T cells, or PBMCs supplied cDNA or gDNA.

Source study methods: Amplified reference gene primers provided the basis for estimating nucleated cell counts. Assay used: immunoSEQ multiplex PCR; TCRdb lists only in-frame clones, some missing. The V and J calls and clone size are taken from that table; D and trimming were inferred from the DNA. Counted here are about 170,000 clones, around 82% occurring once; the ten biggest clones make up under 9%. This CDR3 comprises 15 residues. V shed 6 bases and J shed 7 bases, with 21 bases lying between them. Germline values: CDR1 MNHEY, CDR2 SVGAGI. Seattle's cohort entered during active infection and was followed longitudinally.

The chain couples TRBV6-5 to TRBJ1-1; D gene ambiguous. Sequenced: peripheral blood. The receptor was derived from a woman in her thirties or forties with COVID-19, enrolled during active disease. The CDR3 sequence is CASSRAVLPGGEAFF. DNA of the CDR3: TGTGCCAGCAGCCGGGCCGTTCTACCCGGAGGTGAAGCTTTCTTT.